The entry below gives a single TCR beta chain sequence along with its context. Its antigen is not known. The libraries were made with immunoSEQ v3. Sequenced by immunoSEQ multiplex PCR; TCRdb stores in-frame clones only, minus some. The sample comprises around 8,000 clones, 70% to 80% of which are singletons, and roughly 7% rests with the top ten. Time point indicated: pre-treatment sample, taken before nivolumab and TIL therapy. The tumor samples were excised metastases, mostly pleural nodules or supraclavicular lymph nodes. Patients then received nivolumab; progressors got lymphodepletion, TIL and IL-2. This sample is part of a study of TIL therapy for anti-PD-1-resistant metastatic lung cancer. The CDR3 has 14 amino acids. V was pared by 3 bases and J by 4 bases, with 12 bases between. Germline lookup yields CDR1 MDHEN and CDR2 SYDVKM. Study-wide points: This highly selected cohort may not generalize to typical lung cancer patients. Compared with baseline intratumoral T cells, expanded TIL cultures were more clonal and less diverse (6% vs 31%). Many TIL product clones were absent from baseline tumor, suggesting clonal contraction.

This material consisted of tumor tissue, taken at baseline. J is TRBJ1-1 and V is TRBV28, with D hard to call. This sequence was found in a person between 25 and 79 years old with non-small cell lung cancer. CDR3 residues: CASSFAVFGTEAFF. CDR3 bases: TGTGCCAGCAGTTTTGCGGTGTTTGGCACTGAAGCTTTCTTT.